A selection of T cell receptor beta chains follows, all from one sample in a study of T cell responses to AZD1222 COVID-19 vaccine. Some clones are missing from TCRdb's copy, which holds only in-frame ones; the method was immunoSEQ multiplex PCR. Of around 95,000 clones in the sample, around nine tenths were seen once. Sequenced here: peripheral blood, sampled on day 0 of AZD1222 vaccination. The receptor source for this set is an adult in good health. Each CDR3 is given with its conserved first and last residue. A D gene is named only where the DNA matches it firmly. Rows give clone size only sometimes, using once, few, many, or a class for an expanded clone.

J gene: TRBJ1-1
V gene: TRBV15
clone size: .
D gene: .
CDR3 DNA: TGTGCCACCAGAAGGACAGAAACGAACACTGAAGCTTTCTTT
CDR3 protein: CATRRTETNTEAFF

J gene: TRBJ1-2
V gene: TRBV7-2
clone size: .
D gene: .
CDR3 DNA: TGTGCCAGCAGCTTAACATACAGCTCCTATGGCTACACCTTC
CDR3 protein: CASSLTYSSYGYTF

J gene: TRBJ1-5
V gene: TRBV27
clone size: .
D gene: .
CDR3 DNA: TGTGCCAGCAGTTTTGGCCTAAATCAGCCCCAGCATTTT
CDR3 protein: CASSFGLNQPQHF

J gene: TRBJ2-1
V gene: TRBV20-1
clone size: .
D gene: .
CDR3 DNA: TGCAGGGGGGAGGGGGCTAATGAGCAGTTCTTC
CDR3 protein: CRGEGANEQFF

J gene: TRBJ1-2
V gene: TRBV27
clone size: few
D gene: .
CDR3 DNA: TGTGCCAGCGGCCGGGGTCCGAACTATGGCTACACCTTC
CDR3 protein: CASGRGPNYGYTF

J gene: TRBJ2-1
V gene: TRBV5-6
clone size: .
D gene: .
CDR3 DNA: TGTGCCAGCAGCTTCCAGACAAATGAGCAGTTCTTC
CDR3 protein: CASSFQTNEQFF

J gene: TRBJ2-1
V gene: TRBV11-2
clone size: .
D gene: TRBD2
CDR3 DNA: TGTGCCAGCAGCCTTAGCGGGGGGGCTTGGAATGAGCAGTTCTTC
CDR3 protein: CASSLSGGAWNEQFF

J gene: TRBJ1-6
V gene: TRBV4-2
clone size: .
D gene: TRBD1
CDR3 DNA: TGTGCCAGCAGCCAAGATAGATTGACAGGGACAGGCGTGTCCCCCCTCCACTTT
CDR3 protein: CASSQDRLTGTGVSPLHF

J gene: TRBJ2-1
V gene: TRBV7-2
clone size: .
D gene: TRBD2
CDR3 DNA: TGTGCCAGCAGCTACCGGACTAGCTTCTACAATGAGCAGTTCTTC
CDR3 protein: CASSYRTSFYNEQFF

J gene: TRBJ1-2
V gene: TRBV6-1
clone size: .
D gene: .
CDR3 DNA: TGTGCCAGCAGTGAAATCATCCCAGGATTCTATGGCTACACCTTC
CDR3 protein: CASSEIIPGFYGYTF

J gene: TRBJ1-2
V gene: TRBV29-1
clone size: .
D gene: .
CDR3 DNA: TGCAGCGTTGAAAGCAGCTATGGCTACACCTTC
CDR3 protein: CSVESSYGYTF

J gene: TRBJ1-1
V gene: TRBV19
clone size: .
D gene: TRBD1
CDR3 DNA: TGTGCCAGTAGAGGGGACAGTCAACCAACCACTGAAGCTTTCTTT
CDR3 protein: CASRGDSQPTTEAFF

J gene: TRBJ1-3
V gene: TRBV15
clone size: .
D gene: .
CDR3 DNA: TGTGCCACCAAGCAGGGCCCTGGAAACACCATATATTTT
CDR3 protein: CATKQGPGNTIYF

J gene: TRBJ2-1
V gene: TRBV29-1
clone size: .
D gene: TRBD2
CDR3 DNA: TGCAGCGTTGACGGACTAGCGGGACCAAGCTCCTACAATGAGCAGTTCTTC
CDR3 protein: CSVDGLAGPSSYNEQFF

J gene: TRBJ2-5
V gene: TRBV18
clone size: .
D gene: .
CDR3 DNA: TGTGCCAGCTCACCCCCCGCCACGGAGACCCAGTACTTC
CDR3 protein: CASSPPATETQYF

J gene: TRBJ1-1
V gene: TRBV9
clone size: .
D gene: TRBD1
CDR3 DNA: TGTGCCAGCAGCGCCGGACAGGCGAACACTGAAGCTTTCTTT
CDR3 protein: CASSAGQANTEAFF

J gene: TRBJ2-5
V gene: TRBV7-9
clone size: .
D gene: .
CDR3 DNA: TGTGCCAGCAGCTTAGGAGAAGCGACCCAGTACTTC
CDR3 protein: CASSLGEATQYF

J gene: TRBJ2-5
V gene: TRBV28
clone size: once
D gene: .
CDR3 DNA: TGTGCCAGCAGTTTGGCGGGACAGTCGCAAGAGACCCAGTACTTC
CDR3 protein: CASSLAGQSQETQYF

J gene: TRBJ2-7
V gene: TRBV5-1
clone size: .
D gene: .
CDR3 DNA: TGCGCCAGCAGCTTCACCCGTAACACCTACGAGCAGTACTTC
CDR3 protein: CASSFTRNTYEQYF

J gene: TRBJ2-5
V gene: TRBV14
clone size: .
D gene: .
CDR3 DNA: TGTGCCAGCAGCCGAGAAGAGACCCAGTACTTC
CDR3 protein: CASSREETQYF

J gene: TRBJ2-1
V gene: TRBV4-2
clone size: .
D gene: TRBD2
CDR3 DNA: TGTGCCAGCAGCCAAGAGGACGGGGGGGCGGAGGGGAATGAGCAGTTCTTC
CDR3 protein: CASSQEDGGAEGNEQFF

J gene: TRBJ2-5
V gene: TRBV6-2/TRBV6-3
clone size: .
D gene: TRBD2
CDR3 DNA: TGTGCCAGCAGTCCCGGTAAAAGACTAGCGGGGGGGTATGGTGAGACCCAGTACTTC
CDR3 protein: CASSPGKRLAGGYGETQYF

J gene: TRBJ2-7
V gene: TRBV28
clone size: .
D gene: TRBD2
CDR3 DNA: TGTGCCTCTACGGCGGGGGTATTATACGAGCAGTACTTC
CDR3 protein: CASTAGVLYEQYF

J gene: TRBJ1-5
V gene: TRBV7-8
clone size: .
D gene: TRBD1
CDR3 DNA: TGTGCCAGCAGCCGGACAGGCGGCAATCAGCCCCAGCATTTT
CDR3 protein: CASSRTGGNQPQHF

J gene: TRBJ2-5
V gene: TRBV5-1
clone size: .
D gene: .
CDR3 DNA: TGCGCCAGCAGGTTTGGGCTGAACCAAGAGACCCAGTACTTC
CDR3 protein: CASRFGLNQETQYF

J gene: TRBJ2-7
V gene: TRBV27
clone size: .
D gene: .
CDR3 DNA: TGTGCCAGCAGTCCGTGGGACGGCTCCTACGAGCAGTACTTC
CDR3 protein: CASSPWDGSYEQYF

J gene: TRBJ2-7
V gene: TRBV27
clone size: .
D gene: TRBD2
CDR3 DNA: TGTGCCAGCAGTTCTAGCGGGTCCTCCTACGAGCAGTACTTC
CDR3 protein: CASSSSGSSYEQYF

J gene: TRBJ1-1
V gene: TRBV27
clone size: .
D gene: .
CDR3 DNA: TGTGCCAGCAGTCTATCGCGACCGACAGATATTATGAACACTGAAGCTTTCTTT
CDR3 protein: CASSLSRPTDIMNTEAFF

J gene: TRBJ1-2
V gene: TRBV9
clone size: .
D gene: .
CDR3 DNA: TGTGCCAGCAGAGCAATCTCAGGGTTAGATGGCTACACCTTC
CDR3 protein: CASRAISGLDGYTF

J gene: TRBJ1-1
V gene: TRBV7-2
clone size: .
D gene: TRBD1
CDR3 DNA: TGTGCCAGCAGCTTGCGCCCGGGACAGGGGGCAACTGAAGCTTTCTTT
CDR3 protein: CASSLRPGQGATEAFF

J gene: TRBJ1-3
V gene: TRBV7-9
clone size: .
D gene: .
CDR3 DNA: TGTGCCAGCAGCTTACGGGTCTCTGGAAACACCATATATTTT
CDR3 protein: CASSLRVSGNTIYF

J gene: TRBJ1-1
V gene: TRBV6-5
clone size: .
D gene: .
CDR3 DNA: TGTGCCAGCAGAACAGGGTACGGGGTTGAAGCTTTCTTT
CDR3 protein: CASRTGYGVEAFF

J gene: TRBJ2-5
V gene: TRBV4-1
clone size: once
D gene: TRBD2
CDR3 DNA: TGCGCCAGCAGCCAAGCGGTTGCGGGAGGGAAAGAGACCCAGTACTTC
CDR3 protein: CASSQAVAGGKETQYF

J gene: TRBJ1-2
V gene: TRBV19
clone size: .
D gene: TRBD1
CDR3 DNA: TGTGCCAGTAGAACCCTGGACAGGGTGGGGGGCTACACCTTC
CDR3 protein: CASRTLDRVGGYTF

J gene: TRBJ2-7
V gene: TRBV7-2
clone size: .
D gene: .
CDR3 DNA: TGTGCCAGCAGCCTATTTGAGGGCCCCTACGAGCAGTACTTC
CDR3 protein: CASSLFEGPYEQYF

J gene: TRBJ2-1
V gene: TRBV6-1
clone size: .
D gene: TRBD2
CDR3 DNA: TGTGCCAGCAGTGAAGCTAGCGGGGGGAATGAGCAGTTCTTC
CDR3 protein: CASSEASGGNEQFF

J gene: TRBJ1-2
V gene: TRBV4-3
clone size: .
D gene: .
CDR3 DNA: TGCGCCAGCAGCCCGCGTCAGGACGATGGCTACACCTTC
CDR3 protein: CASSPRQDDGYTF

J gene: TRBJ2-7
V gene: TRBV28
clone size: .
D gene: TRBD2
CDR3 DNA: TGTGCCAGCAGTCCGGCTAGCGGGAGGTGGGAGCAGTACTTC
CDR3 protein: CASSPASGRWEQYF

J gene: TRBJ2-7
V gene: TRBV27
clone size: .
D gene: TRBD2
CDR3 DNA: TGTGCCAGCACCAAACAAGCGGGGGTCTACGAGCAGTACTTC
CDR3 protein: CASTKQAGVYEQYF

J gene: TRBJ2-1
V gene: TRBV5-4
clone size: .
D gene: .
CDR3 DNA: TGTGCCAGCAGCTTGAGTCCTGGTAATGAGCAGTTCTTC
CDR3 protein: CASSLSPGNEQFF

J gene: TRBJ2-7
V gene: TRBV19
clone size: few
D gene: .
CDR3 DNA: TGTGCCAGTCGGCCGGCCTCCCTGTCCTACGAGCAGTACTTC
CDR3 protein: CASRPASLSYEQYF

J gene: TRBJ1-2
V gene: TRBV5-1
clone size: .
D gene: TRBD1
CDR3 DNA: TGCGCCAGCAGCTTGGCGGGACAGGGTGAGGGTGGCTACACCTTC
CDR3 protein: CASSLAGQGEGGYTF

J gene: TRBJ1-1
V gene: TRBV2
clone size: .
D gene: .
CDR3 DNA: TGTGCCAGCAGTGAACAGGGGAGGGCAGGCACTGAAGCTTTCTTT
CDR3 protein: CASSEQGRAGTEAFF

J gene: TRBJ2-3
V gene: TRBV27
clone size: .
D gene: .
CDR3 DNA: TGTGCCAGCAGTTATTGGACTCAGGGTAGGGATACGCAGTATTTT
CDR3 protein: CASSYWTQGRDTQYF

J gene: TRBJ2-5
V gene: TRBV7-2
clone size: .
D gene: .
CDR3 DNA: TGTGCCAGCAGTCGGAGGCGGGAGACCCAGTACTTC
CDR3 protein: CASSRRRETQYF

J gene: TRBJ1-5
V gene: TRBV3-1/TRBV3-2
clone size: .
D gene: TRBD1
CDR3 DNA: TGTGCCAGCAGCCTCGGACAGGGAGGGAAGCCCCAGCATTTT
CDR3 protein: CASSLGQGGKPQHF

J gene: TRBJ2-7
V gene: TRBV24-1
clone size: .
D gene: .
CDR3 DNA: TGTGCCACCAGTGATTCTGCCCACAACTACGAGCAGTACTTC
CDR3 protein: CATSDSAHNYEQYF

J gene: TRBJ2-5
V gene: TRBV7-2
clone size: .
D gene: .
CDR3 DNA: TGTGCCAGCAGCTTACGGGTGGGCGGGTGGAGGCAAGAGACCCAGTACTTC
CDR3 protein: CASSLRVGGWRQETQYF

J gene: TRBJ1-4
V gene: TRBV21-1
clone size: .
D gene: .
CDR3 DNA: TGTGCCAGCAGCAAAGCTAGGACAGGGAATGAAAAACTGTTTTTT
CDR3 protein: CASSKARTGNEKLFF

J gene: TRBJ1-1
V gene: TRBV6-2/TRBV6-3
clone size: .
D gene: .
CDR3 DNA: TGTGCCAGCAGTTTCGAGGTTGGCACTGAAGCTTTCTTT
CDR3 protein: CASSFEVGTEAFF